What follows are 17 T cell receptor beta chains derived from one specimen sequenced in a study of T cells expressing NK-cell markers. TCRdb reprocessed the 5' RACE reads and reports one entry per CDR3 protein, with no DNA. The table lists about half a million distinct CDR3 sequences, with 1.4% in the top ten. What was sequenced was blood T cells: a sorted CD56 or NKG2C T cell subset, CD4+ or CD8+ T cells, or bulk PBMC T cells (not recorded which). Receptors originate from a woman aged 50 to 65 in good health.

The rearrangement uses TRBV5-6 and TRBJ1-1. The CDR3 is 12 residues long. Germline V gene sequence: CDR1 SGHDT, CDR2 YYEEEE. This chain's CDR3 is CASSWDKTEAFF.

This rearrangement joins TRBV12-3 or TRBV12-4 to TRBJ2-2; TCRdb indicates TRBD1, and absent DNA this call remains unverified. The CDR3 consists of 14 residues. The chain's CDR3 is CASEGRKNTGELFF.

The chain links TRBV11-2 to TRBJ2-5; TCRdb's D gene call, TRBD2, goes unchecked for lack of DNA. From germline, CDR1 is SGHAT and CDR2 FQNNGV. This CDR3 has 16 residues. CDR3: CASRDLAGGPGETQYF.

V gene TRBV5-1 combines with J gene TRBJ2-3; TCRdb gives TRBD1 as the D gene, but with no DNA this cannot be confirmed. CDR3 length: 15 amino acids. The germline CDR1 and CDR2 sequences are SGHRS and YFSETQ. Here the CDR3 reads CASSLAPGVTDTQYF.

V usage is TRBV5-5 and J usage is TRBJ2-1; with no DNA, the TCRdb D assignment of TRBD2 cannot be verified. The CDR3 is made up of 13 amino acids. CDR1 and CDR2 (germline): SGHKS, YYEKEE (reference sequence). This CDR3 is CASMRVPQNEQFF.

The chain couples TRBV25-1 to TRBJ2-5. The CDR3 is 15 amino acids. Germline-derived CDR1 and CDR2 are MGHDK and SYGVNS. The CDR3 reads CASSDPRHFQETQYF.

The rearrangement joins TRBV11-2 to TRBJ1-1. Germline V gene lookup returns CDR1 SGHAT and CDR2 FQNNGV. The CDR3 length is 12 residues. CDR3 sequence reads: CASSRSGPEAFF.

This chain links TRBV12-3 or TRBV12-4 with TRBJ2-5; TCRdb indicates TRBD1, and absent DNA this call remains unverified. The CDR3 spans 17 residues. The CDR3 sequence: CASSPWTGGSVQETQYF.

This chain uses TRBV10-2 with TRBJ2-2. This CDR3 is built from 14 residues. The germline CDR1 and CDR2 sequences are WSHSY and SAAADI. The CDR3 reads CASSETANTGELFF.

The V and J genes are TRBV11-1 and TRBJ1-1; the D call from TCRdb, TRBD1, cannot be confirmed without DNA. This CDR3 is built from 15 residues. Per the germline V gene, CDR1 is SGHAT and CDR2 is FQDESV (reference sequence). The CDR3 spells CASSIRQGGNTEAFF.

The V and J genes are TRBV20-1 and TRBJ1-1; absent DNA, TCRdb's TRBD1 call cannot be checked. This CDR3 comprises 12 residues. CDR1 and CDR2 from the germline V gene are DFQATT and SNEGSKA (reference sequence). The CDR3 loop reads CSASGQDWVAFF.

The V gene is TRBV11-2, the J gene TRBJ2-3; no DNA is available, so the TRBD2 call from TCRdb remains unchecked. Germline-derived CDR1 and CDR2 are SGHAT and FQNNGV. This CDR3 has 15 amino acids. The CDR3 protein is CASRGLAGSTDTQYF. The whole variable domain, filled in from reference TRBV11-2 and TRBJ2-3, reads EAGVAQSPRYKIIEKRQSVAFWCNPISGHATLYWYQQILGQGPKLLIQFQNNGVVDDSQLPKDRFSAERLKGVDSTLKIQPAKLEDSAVYLCASRGLAGSTDTQYFGPGTRLTVL.

The V and J genes are TRBV28 and TRBJ2-1; TCRdb's assignment of TRBD1 cannot be checked, as there is no DNA. Germline V gene data show CDR1 as MDHEN and CDR2 as SYDVKM. The CDR3 is made up of 16 amino acids. The CDR3 loop reads CASSSGDGGSQNQQFF.

CDR3 residues: CSAREGLRGTGELFF. This sequence joins TRBV20-1 and TRBJ2-2; TCRdb's D gene call, TRBD2, goes unchecked for lack of DNA. The CDR3 runs to 15 residues. CDR1 and CDR2 (germline): DFQATT, SNEGSKA (reference sequence).

The V call is TRBV7-9, the J call TRBJ2-5; TCRdb returns TRBD2, unconfirmable since there is no DNA. The germline V gene has CDR1 SEHNR and CDR2 FQNEAQ (reference sequence). The CDR3 is 16 amino acids. The CDR3 sequence: CASSLELAGYQETQYF.

V gene TRBV5-1 combines with J gene TRBJ1-2; with no DNA, the TCRdb D assignment of TRBD1 cannot be verified. The CDR3 is 14 residues long. The V gene's germline CDR1 is SGHRS and CDR2 YFSETQ. The CDR3 protein is CASSLQGTNYGYTF.

V gene TRBV25-1 combines with J gene TRBJ1-2. Looked up from germline, CDR1 is MGHDK and CDR2 is SYGVNS. The CDR3 length is 12 residues. This CDR3 is CASGIGLHGYTF.